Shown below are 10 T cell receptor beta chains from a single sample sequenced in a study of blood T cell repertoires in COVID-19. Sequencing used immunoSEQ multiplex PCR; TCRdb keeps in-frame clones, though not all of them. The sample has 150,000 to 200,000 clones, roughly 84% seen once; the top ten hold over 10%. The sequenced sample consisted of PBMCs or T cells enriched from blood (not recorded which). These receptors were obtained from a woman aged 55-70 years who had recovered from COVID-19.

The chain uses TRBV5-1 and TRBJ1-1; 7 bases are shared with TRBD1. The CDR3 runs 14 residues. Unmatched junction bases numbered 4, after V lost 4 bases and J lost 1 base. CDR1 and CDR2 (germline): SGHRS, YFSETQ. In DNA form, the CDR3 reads TGCGCCAGCAGCACGGGACAGCCGAACACTGAAGCTTTCTTT. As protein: CASSTGQPNTEAFF.

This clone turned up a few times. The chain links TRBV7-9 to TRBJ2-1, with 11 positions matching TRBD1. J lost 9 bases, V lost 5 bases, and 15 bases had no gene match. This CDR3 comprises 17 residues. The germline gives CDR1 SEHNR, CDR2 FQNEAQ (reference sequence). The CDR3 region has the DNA TGTGCCAGCAGCCCCTCAGGACAGGGGGCATCTACGGGTGAGCAGTTCTTC. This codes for CASSPSGQGASTGEQFF.

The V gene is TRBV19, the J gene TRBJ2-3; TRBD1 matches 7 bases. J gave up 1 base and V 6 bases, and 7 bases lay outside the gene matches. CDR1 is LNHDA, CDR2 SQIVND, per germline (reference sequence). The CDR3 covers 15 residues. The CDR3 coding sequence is TGTGCCAGTAGCCCGGGACAGATCGGCACAGATACGCAGTATTTT. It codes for CASSPGQIGTDTQYF.

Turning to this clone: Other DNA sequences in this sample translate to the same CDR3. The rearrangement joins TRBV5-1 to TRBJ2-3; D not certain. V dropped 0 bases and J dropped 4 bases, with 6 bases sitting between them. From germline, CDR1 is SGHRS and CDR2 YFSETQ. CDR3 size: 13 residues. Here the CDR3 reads CASSLDRADTQYF. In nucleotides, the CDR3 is TGCGCCAGCAGCTTGGATCGGGCAGATACGCAGTATTTT.

CDR3 nucleotides: TGTGCCAGCTCACATGATCAGGGGTCTGGAAACACCATATATTTT. This codes for CASSHDQGSGNTIYF. The V call is TRBV18, the J call TRBJ1-3, with D maybe TRBD1 (6 bases). From germline, CDR1 is KGHSH and CDR2 LQKENI. The CDR3 totals 15 residues. Trimming removed 4 bases at V and 1 base at J, with 11 bases between.

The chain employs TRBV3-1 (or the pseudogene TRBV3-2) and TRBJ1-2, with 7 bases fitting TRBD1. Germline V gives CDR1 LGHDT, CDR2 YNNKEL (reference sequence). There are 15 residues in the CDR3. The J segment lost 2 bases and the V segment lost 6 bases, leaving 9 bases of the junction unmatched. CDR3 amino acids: CASRNRGNKNYGYTF. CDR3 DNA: TGTGCCAGCAGAAACAGGGGCAACAAAAACTATGGCTACACCTTC.

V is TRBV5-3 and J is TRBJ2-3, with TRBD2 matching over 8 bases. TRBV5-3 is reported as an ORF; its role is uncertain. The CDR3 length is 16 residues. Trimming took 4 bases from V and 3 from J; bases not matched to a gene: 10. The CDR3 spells CARSPIYPSGTDTQYF. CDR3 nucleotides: TGTGCCAGAAGCCCGATATATCCTAGCGGGACAGATACGCAGTATTTT.

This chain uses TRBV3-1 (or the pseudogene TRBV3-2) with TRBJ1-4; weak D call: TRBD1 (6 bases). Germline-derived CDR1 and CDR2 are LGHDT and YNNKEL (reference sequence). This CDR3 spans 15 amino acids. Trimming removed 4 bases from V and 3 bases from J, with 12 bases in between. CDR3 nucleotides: TGTGCCAGCAGCCTTTGGACAGAGTCTAATGAAAAACTGTTTTTT. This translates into CASSLWTESNEKLFF.

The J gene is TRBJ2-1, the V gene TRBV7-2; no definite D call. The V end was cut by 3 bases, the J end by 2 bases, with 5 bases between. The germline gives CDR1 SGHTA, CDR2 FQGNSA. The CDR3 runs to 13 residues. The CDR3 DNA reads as TGTGCCAGCAGCTTTACACCCTACAATGAGCAGTTCTTC. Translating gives CASSFTPYNEQFF.

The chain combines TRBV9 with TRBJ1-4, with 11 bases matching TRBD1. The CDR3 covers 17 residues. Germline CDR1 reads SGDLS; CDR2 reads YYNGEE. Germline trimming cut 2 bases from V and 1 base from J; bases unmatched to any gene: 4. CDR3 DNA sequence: TGTGCCAGCAGCGTCGGGACAGGGGGAGGAACTAATGAAAAACTGTTTTTT. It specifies CASSVGTGGGTNEKLFF.